This TCR beta chain was retrieved from a study of cytomegalovirus exposure and HLA in healthy donors. Though nominally healthy at sampling, donors likely had unrecorded immune exposures. The CDR3 runs to 15 residues. Trimming shortened V by 1 base and J by 3 bases, and 10 bases separated the two germline ends. CDR1 and CDR2 from the germline V gene are SGDLS and YYNGEE. This clone came up a few times. PCR involved 60 Vbeta and 13 Jbeta primers. Using immunoSEQ multiplex PCR, the repertoire was profiled, and TCRdb retains in-frame clones only, with some absent. The sample records about 130,000 clones, roughly 15% being singletons.

The receptor was derived from a female donor in good health and CMV-seropositive. Sample: PBMCs. V gene TRBV9 combines with J gene TRBJ2-2; no firm D call. CDR3 amino acids: CASSVREAYTGELFF. In nucleotides, the CDR3 is TGTGCCAGCAGCGTAAGAGAGGCCTACACCGGGGAGCTGTTTTTT.